A selection of T cell receptor beta chains follows, all from one sample in a study of cytomegalovirus exposure and HLA in healthy donors. Some clones are missing from TCRdb's copy, which holds only in-frame ones; the method was immunoSEQ multiplex PCR. The table for this sample gives 100,000 to 150,000 clones. The sample was PBMCs. The receptors here all came from a man aged 18 to 29 in good health and CMV-seronegative. CDR3s include the opening cysteine and the closing phenylalanine or tryptophan. D genes are given only for firm matches.

>TRBV30|TRBJ2-3|TRBD2
CAWSHGAGTDTQYF
TGTGCCTGGAGTCATGGAGCGGGGACAGATACGCAGTATTTT
>TRBV9|TRBJ2-7|TRBD1
CASSAGQFYEQYF
TGTGCCAGCAGCGCGGGACAGTTCTACGAGCAGTACTTC
>TRBV27|TRBJ1-5|TRBD1
CASSLRDRVNQPQHF
TGTGCCAGCAGTTTACGCGACAGGGTAAACCAGCCCCAGCATTTT
>TRBV28|TRBJ1-1|NA
CASSTTVFGTEAFF
TGTGCCAGCAGCACGACAGTCTTTGGCACTGAAGCTTTCTTT
>TRBV5-1|TRBJ1-1|TRBD1
CASSFQGGTEAFF
TGCGCCAGCAGCTTCCAGGGGGGCACTGAAGCTTTCTTT
>TRBV7-9|TRBJ2-7|TRBD1
CASSLDREIVRYEQYF
TGTGCCAGCAGCTTGGACAGGGAAATAGTTCGGTACGAGCAGTACTTC
>TRBV7-3|TRBJ1-1|NA
CASSENNMNTEAFF
TGTGCCAGCAGCGAAAACAATATGAACACTGAAGCTTTCTTT
>TRBV9|TRBJ1-2|TRBD1
CASTQTGTGPIGYTF
TGTGCCAGCACCCAGACTGGGACAGGTCCTATTGGCTACACCTTC
>TRBV4-1|TRBJ1-2|TRBD1
CASSRGQGPITNYGYTF
TGCGCCAGCAGCCGCGGACAGGGGCCAATTACTAACTATGGCTACACCTTC
>TRBV5-6|TRBJ1-4|NA
CASSIPAAEKLFF
TGTGCCAGCAGCATACCGGCGGCTGAAAAACTGTTTTTT
>TRBV4-1|TRBJ2-3|TRBD2
CASSRGILAGFTDTQYF
TGCGCCAGCAGCCGAGGGATACTAGCGGGCTTCACAGATACGCAGTATTTT
>TRBV5-1|TRBJ2-2|TRBD1
CASSVTTGDGELFF
TGCGCCAGCAGCGTGACTACAGGGGACGGGGAGCTGTTTTTT
>TRBV29-1|TRBJ2-3|NA
CSVEGTAQSTQYF
TGCAGCGTTGAGGGCACAGCACAGAGTACGCAGTATTTT
>TRBV19|TRBJ1-2|NA
CASSTTGDGGYTF
TGTGCCAGTAGTACGACAGGTGACGGCGGCTACACCTTC
>TRBV9|TRBJ2-7|TRBD1
CASSVETGSYEQYF
TGTGCCAGCAGCGTAGAGACAGGGAGCTACGAGCAGTACTTC
>TRBV6-6|TRBJ1-5|NA
CASSYAEPQPQHF
TGTGCCAGCAGTTACGCGGAGCCTCAGCCCCAGCATTTT
>TRBV29-1|TRBJ2-5|TRBD1
CSARPGTGTTQYF
TGCAGCGCCAGACCCGGGACAGGGACGACCCAGTACTTC
>TRBV19|TRBJ1-2|NA
CASSISSGGTYGYTF
TGTGCCAGTAGTATCAGCTCGGGAGGAACCTATGGCTACACCTTC
>TRBV7-3|TRBJ1-6|TRBD1
CASSLDRANSPLHF
TGTGCCAGCAGCCTCGACAGGGCCAATTCACCCCTCCACTTT
>TRBV5-4|TRBJ2-7|NA
CASSLQNRRGPLYEQYF
TGTGCCAGCAGCTTGCAAAATAGGCGGGGGCCTCTCTACGAGCAGTACTTC
>TRBV13|TRBJ1-5|NA
CASSQGLGNQPQHF
TGTGCCAGCAGCCAGGGGTTGGGCAATCAGCCCCAGCATTTT
>TRBV19|TRBJ1-2|TRBD1
CASSIIETGDYGYTF
TGTGCCAGTAGTATTATTGAGACAGGGGACTATGGCTACACCTTC
>TRBV30|TRBJ1-3|NA
CAWSNGNTIYF
TGTGCCTGGAGCAATGGAAACACCATATATTTT
>TRBV27|TRBJ1-2|NA
CATKRGYGYTF
TGTGCCACCAAGCGGGGATATGGCTACACCTTC
>TRBV30|TRBJ2-7|NA
CAWSLEGPYEQYF
TGTGCCTGGAGTTTGGAGGGCCCCTACGAGCAGTACTTC
>TRBV7-2|TRBJ1-3|NA
CASSPSLGQGNTIYF
TGTGCCAGCAGCCCCTCCCTAGGACAGGGAAACACCATATATTTT